These 24 T cell receptor beta chains were all obtained from the same sample, sequenced in a study of shared clonotypes between healthy human individuals. Profiling relied on immunoSEQ multiplex PCR, and the TCRdb table lists in-frame clones only, not all of them. The sample shows over 800,000 clones, almost 95% of them seen only once. CD8 cells classed as naive were CD45RO-negative and positively selected for CCR7, excluding terminally differentiated effector memory CD45RA+ cells. The sample taken for sequencing was naive CD8+ T cells sorted from blood. These receptors were taken from a man aged 25 to 40 in good health.

The chain is built from TRBV30 and TRBJ1-4, with no clear D. In germline, CDR1 is GTSNPN, CDR2 SVGIG (reference sequence). The CDR3 is 13 residues long. V lost 5 bases and J 3 bases, leaving 10 bases between the germline ends. The CDR3 loop is CAWCRVANEKLFF. In nucleotides, the CDR3 is TGTGCCTGGTGTAGGGTGGCTAATGAAAAACTGTTTTTT.

This chain joins TRBV6-5 and TRBJ2-1, with 10 bases aligning to TRBD2. There are 15 residues in the CDR3. The germline V gene encodes CDR1 MNHEY and CDR2 SVGAGI. V lost 4 bases and J lost 7; bases outside the gene matches: 7. Here the CDR3 reads CASSSGTSARNEQFF. In nucleotides, the CDR3 is TGTGCCAGCAGTTCCGGGACTAGCGCTCGGAATGAGCAGTTCTTC.

The chain uses TRBV30 and TRBJ2-2, with D uncertain. V was shortened by 0 bases and J by 5 bases, with 7 bases between the two germline ends. This CDR3 is built from 13 residues. Germline CDR1 GTSNPN, CDR2 SVGIG (reference sequence). CDR3 protein: CAWSVGPTGELFF. The CDR3 nucleotides read TGTGCCTGGAGTGTTGGTCCTACCGGGGAGCTGTTTTTT.

The chain carries TRBV9 and TRBJ2-2; possibly TRBD1 or TRBD2 for D (5 bases each). V lost 6 bases and J 7 bases, leaving 19 bases between the germline ends. This CDR3 is 15 amino acids long. Per germline, CDR1 SGDLS and CDR2 YYNGEE. DNA for the CDR3: TGTGCCAGCAACGAAGGGACCTCACCGCGCGGGGAGCTGTTTTTT. It translates to CASNEGTSPRGELFF.

The CDR3 loop reads CASSSITHPGTSRYEQYF. CDR3 in DNA: TGTGCCAGCAGCTCCATTACCCATCCCGGGACTAGCAGATACGAGCAGTACTTC. V is TRBV7-9 and J is TRBJ2-7, with 9 bases lining up with TRBD2. V was pared by 4 bases and J by 4 bases, with 17 bases of the junction left unmatched. Germline loops: CDR1 SEHNR, CDR2 FQNEAQ (reference sequence). There are 18 residues in the CDR3.

This clone showed up just once. The same CDR3 can be traced to other DNA sequences in this sample. The rearrangement joins TRBV20-1 to TRBJ2-3, with D hard to call. Trimming took off 4 bases at V and 6 bases at J, with 8 bases between the two ends. CDR3 size: 11 residues. From germline, CDR1 is DFQATT and CDR2 SNEGSKA (reference sequence). The CDR3 nucleotides read TGCAGTGCTACGCCAGGCGATACGCAGTATTTT. Its protein product is CSATPGDTQYF.

The chain carries TRBV11-2 and TRBJ2-6; D is perhaps TRBD1 or TRBD2 (5 bases each). Looked up from germline, CDR1 is SGHAT and CDR2 is FQNNGV. The CDR3 has 19 residues. V lost 2 bases and J 4 bases, leaving 21 bases between the germline ends. The CDR3 is CASSLNLPGPPSGANVLTF. The CDR3 nucleotides read TGTGCCAGCAGCTTAAACCTACCGGGACCCCCCAGCGGGGCCAACGTCCTGACTTTC.

The rearrangement links TRBV15 to TRBJ2-3; 7 nucleotides align to TRBD2. The V and J ends lost 5 bases and 3 bases, in that order; junction bases with no gene match: 11. The CDR3 is made up of 16 amino acids. Germline V gene lookup returns CDR1 LNHNV and CDR2 YYDKDF (reference sequence). CDR3 nucleotide sequence: TGTGCCACCAGCGCCCGGGTCATGGGAGGGACAGATACGCAGTATTTT. Its translation: CATSARVMGGTDTQYF.

V usage is TRBV4-3 and J usage is TRBJ2-3; tentative D call: TRBD2 (7 bases). The CDR3 is made up of 17 amino acids. Per germline, CDR1 LGHNA and CDR2 YSLEER. Trimming took 3 bases from V and 5 from J, leaving 21 bases between them. The CDR3, as DNA: TGCGCCAGCAGCCAGCACCAAGGGGGGGTTCTCGGAGATACGCAGTATTTT. Translating it yields CASSQHQGGVLGDTQYF.

A remark on this clone: The sample contains more than one DNA sequence encoding this CDR3. The chain uses TRBV7-9 and TRBJ1-5, with D possibly being TRBD1 (5 bases). V lost 0 bases, J lost 7 bases, and 10 bases lay in between. Germline assignment: CDR1 SEHNR and CDR2 FQNEAQ (reference sequence). This CDR3 contains 14 residues. CDR3 residues: CASSLAGRGQPQHF. The CDR3 coding sequence is TGTGCCAGCAGCTTAGCGGGACGGGGGCAGCCCCAGCATTTT.

This rearrangement joins TRBV11-2 to TRBJ1-2; D unclear. Germline V CDR1 and CDR2: SGHAT, FQNNGV. The CDR3 is 10 residues long. V lost 0 bases and J lost 13, with 6 bases in between. CDR3 residues: CASSLDPSTF. CDR3 bases: TGTGCCAGCAGCTTAGATCCCTCCACCTTC.

The chain has TRBV11-2 and TRBJ2-3; the D is unclear. Deletions cut 2 bases from V and 6 bases from J, with 9 bases between. From germline, CDR1 is SGHAT and CDR2 FQNNGV. This CDR3 spans 13 amino acids. The CDR3 nucleotides read TGTGCCAGCAGCTTAATAGTCGGGGATACGCAGTATTTT. It specifies CASSLIVGDTQYF.

The chain carries TRBV5-4 and TRBJ2-5; D is undetermined. V was pared by 0 bases and J by 3 bases, with 9 bases between. Germline V gene data show CDR1 as SGHNT and CDR2 as YYREEE (reference sequence). The CDR3 runs to 14 residues. The CDR3 region is CASSLALSEETQYF. CDR3 in DNA: TGTGCCAGCAGCTTGGCTTTGTCAGAAGAGACCCAGTACTTC.

The J gene is TRBJ2-7, the V gene TRBV5-6, with D tentatively TRBD2 (5 bases). Trimming pared 3 bases from V and 0 bases from J, leaving 16 bases between. This CDR3 region has 16 residues. Germline assignment: CDR1 SGHDT and CDR2 YYEEEE. For the CDR3, the DNA is TGTGCCAGCAGCTCGGTTCGGCGGACTCACTCCTACGAGCAGTACTTC. Translation gives CASSSVRRTHSYEQYF.

This chain joins TRBV9 and TRBJ2-5; unclear D gene. The length of the CDR3 is 12 residues. Trimming took 3 bases from V and 1 from J, leaving 4 bases between them. Germline CDR1 and CDR2: SGDLS and YYNGEE. The CDR3 reads CASSGFQETQYF. CDR3 sequence (DNA): TGTGCCAGCAGCGGATTCCAAGAGACCCAGTACTTC.

This sequence joins TRBV5-5 and TRBJ1-1; D is unclear. Germline V gene lookup returns CDR1 SGHKS and CDR2 YYEKEE (reference sequence). The CDR3 extends over 11 amino acids. Trimming shortened V by 1 base and J by 3 bases, and 1 base separated the two germline ends. The CDR3 loop is CASSLYTEAFF. The CDR3 bases are TGTGCCAGCAGCTTGTACACTGAAGCTTTCTTT.

The chain recombines TRBV4-3 with TRBJ2-1; 7 nucleotides match TRBD1. Germline trimming cut 3 bases from V and 10 bases from J; bases unmatched to any gene: 3. CDR3 length equals 12 residues. CDR1 is LGHNA and CDR2 is YSLEER in the germline V gene. Here the CDR3 reads CASSQTTGEQFF. CDR3 nucleotides: TGCGCCAGCAGCCAGACGACAGGGGAGCAGTTCTTC.

The rearrangement uses TRBV7-8 and TRBJ1-1; TRBD1 agrees at 7 bases. V trimming: 5 bases; J trimming: 7 bases; junction bases outside the gene matches: 13. The CDR3 is 15 residues long. Looked up from germline, CDR1 is SGHVS and CDR2 is FQNEAQ. The CDR3 sequence is CASSPLSTGRGEAFF. The CDR3 DNA reads TGTGCCAGCAGCCCCCTCTCGACAGGGCGTGGTGAAGCTTTCTTT.

Here the CDR3 DNA reads TGCAGCGTTGAACAAGGGGACAGGGCGAGTGGAAACACCATATATTTT. Its protein product is CSVEQGDRASGNTIYF. The rearrangement uses TRBV29-1 and TRBJ1-3; the match to TRBD1 covers 9 bases. V was pared by 2 bases and J by 3 bases, with 8 bases of the junction left unmatched. The germline gives CDR1 SQVTM, CDR2 ANQGSEA. This CDR3 has 16 residues.

The chain recombines TRBV27 with TRBJ1-3, with TRBD1 matching 10 bases. Trimming removed 10 bases from V and 0 bases from J; junction bases left unmatched: 12. Germline CDR1 MNHEY, CDR2 SMNVEV (reference sequence). This CDR3 is 17 amino acids long. The CDR3 protein is CAKIPGQGLYSGNTIYF. CDR3 in DNA: TGTGCCAAGATTCCGGGACAGGGGCTTTACTCTGGAAACACCATATATTTT.

The J gene is TRBJ2-7, the V gene TRBV5-5; 7 bases are a match to TRBD1. This CDR3 region has 14 residues. V was pared by 2 bases and J by 4 bases, with 6 bases of the junction left unmatched. Germline values: CDR1 SGHKS, CDR2 YYEKEE (reference sequence). CDR3 coding DNA: TGTGCCAGCAGCTTCGCCGACAGGGAATACGAGCAGTACTTC. This translates into CASSFADREYEQYF.

The chain joins TRBV10-3 to TRBJ2-3; TRBD2 matches at 8 bases. The V gene end was trimmed by 4 bases and the J gene end by 2 bases; junction bases not matched to a gene: 23. The CDR3 length is 21 residues. Germline-derived CDR1 and CDR2 are ENHRY and SYGVKD. CDR3 region: CAISGGGARTSNVLNTDTQYF. The CDR3 DNA sequence: TGTGCCATCAGTGGGGGCGGGGCTCGGACTAGCAATGTATTAAACACAGATACGCAGTATTTT.

Comment on this clone: At the DNA level, this CDR3 is encoded by other sequences in the same sample as well. This sequence joins TRBV6-5 and TRBJ2-1, with D possibly being TRBD2 (6 bases). V was pared by 0 bases and J by 0 bases, with 9 bases between. The CDR3 covers 16 residues. Germline V CDR1 and CDR2: MNHEY, SVGAGI. The CDR3 loop is CASSYSSGSSYNEQFF. The DNA of the CDR3 is TGTGCCAGCAGTTACTCTTCCGGGAGCTCCTACAATGAGCAGTTCTTC.

The rearrangement links TRBV28 to TRBJ2-5, with 8 bases that match TRBD2. V trimming: 5 bases; J trimming: 3 bases; junction bases outside the gene matches: 14. Looked up from germline, CDR1 is MDHEN and CDR2 is SYDVKM. CDR3 length: 17 residues. In nucleotides, the CDR3 is TGTGCCAGCAGTCCACAAAGACCGGGACTAGTGGAAGAGACCCAGTACTTC. It codes for CASSPQRPGLVEETQYF.